These T cell receptor beta chains were read from a single sample in a study of blood T cell repertoires in COVID-19. Generated by immunoSEQ multiplex PCR, the TCRdb table keeps only in-frame clones and is missing some. The data show some 45,000 clones, with roughly three quarters seen just once and 15% to 20% held by the top ten. The source material was peripheral blood. The receptors derive from a man between 70 and 80 years old with acute or convalescent COVID-19. Each CDR3 is given with its conserved first and last residue. Fields, in order: clone size, D gene, J gene, V gene, CDR3 protein, CDR3 DNA. D genes are given only for firm matches. Size tells how often a clone was seen (once, few, many) or the class of an expanded clone, and some rows leave it out.

clone size: few; D gene: TRBD2; J gene: TRBJ2-1; V gene: TRBV6-2/TRBV6-3; CDR3 protein: CASSYSGTSGVYNEQFF; CDR3 DNA: TGTGCCAGCAGTTACTCCGGGACTAGCGGGGTCTACAATGAGCAGTTCTTC
clone size: -; D gene: -; J gene: TRBJ1-1; V gene: TRBV29-1; CDR3 protein: CSVERGLGNTEAFF; CDR3 DNA: TGCAGCGTTGAAAGGGGACTGGGGAACACTGAAGCTTTCTTT
clone size: -; D gene: TRBD1; J gene: TRBJ1-2; V gene: TRBV29-1; CDR3 protein: CSVDTSATGSKYGYTF; CDR3 DNA: TGCAGCGTCGATACCTCCGCGACAGGGTCGAAGTATGGCTACACCTTC
clone size: -; D gene: TRBD1; J gene: TRBJ2-7; V gene: TRBV19; CDR3 protein: CASTTIGDRGSYEQYF; CDR3 DNA: TGTGCCAGTACCACAATAGGGGACAGGGGGTCCTACGAGCAGTACTTC
clone size: -; D gene: TRBD1; J gene: TRBJ1-4; V gene: TRBV10-3; CDR3 protein: CAISDRDQEKLFF; CDR3 DNA: TGTGCCATCAGCGACAGGGATCAGGAAAAACTGTTTTTT
clone size: -; D gene: -; J gene: TRBJ2-7; V gene: TRBV2; CDR3 protein: CASSEGQGLYEQYF; CDR3 DNA: TGTGCCAGCAGTGAAGGCCAGGGGCTCTACGAGCAGTACTTC
clone size: -; D gene: -; J gene: TRBJ1-2; V gene: TRBV29-1; CDR3 protein: CSVREQGFNYGYTF; CDR3 DNA: TGCAGCGTCCGAGAACAGGGATTTAACTATGGCTACACCTTC
clone size: -; D gene: -; J gene: TRBJ2-1; V gene: TRBV2; CDR3 protein: CASSDSLNNEQFF; CDR3 DNA: TGTGCCAGCAGCGACAGCCTAAACAATGAGCAGTTCTTC
clone size: -; D gene: TRBD1; J gene: TRBJ1-3; V gene: TRBV30; CDR3 protein: CAWLGTASGNTIYF; CDR3 DNA: TGTGCCTGGCTCGGGACAGCCTCTGGAAACACCATATATTTT
clone size: -; D gene: -; J gene: TRBJ2-2; V gene: TRBV7-9; CDR3 protein: CASSPTGFGELFF; CDR3 DNA: TGTGCCAGCAGCCCCACAGGGTTCGGGGAGCTGTTTTTT
clone size: -; D gene: -; J gene: TRBJ2-2; V gene: TRBV27; CDR3 protein: CASSSRRGYNTGELFF; CDR3 DNA: TGTGCCAGCAGTTCTCGGCGGGGCTACAACACCGGGGAGCTGTTTTTT
clone size: -; D gene: TRBD1; J gene: TRBJ1-6; V gene: TRBV28; CDR3 protein: CASSLTGGFRSPLHF; CDR3 DNA: TGTGCCAGCAGTCTAACAGGGGGGTTTAGGTCACCCCTCCACTTT
clone size: -; D gene: -; J gene: TRBJ1-6; V gene: TRBV7-8; CDR3 protein: CASSLDTSTYNSPLHF; CDR3 DNA: TGTGCCAGCAGCTTAGATACGAGCACCTATAATTCACCCCTCCACTTT
clone size: -; D gene: -; J gene: TRBJ1-2; V gene: TRBV11-3; CDR3 protein: CASLGSNYGYTF; CDR3 DNA: TGTGCCAGCCTTGGGAGCAACTATGGCTACACCTTC
clone size: -; D gene: -; J gene: TRBJ2-2; V gene: TRBV30; CDR3 protein: CASLRGGELFF; CDR3 DNA: TGTGCCTCCCTGCGAGGCGGGGAGCTGTTTTTT
clone size: -; D gene: -; J gene: TRBJ1-1; V gene: TRBV7-9; CDR3 protein: CASSLFTRNTEAFF; CDR3 DNA: TGTGCCAGCAGCTTGTTTACGAGGAACACTGAAGCTTTCTTT
clone size: few; D gene: TRBD1; J gene: TRBJ1-6; V gene: TRBV6-5; CDR3 protein: CASRNDRGSPLHF; CDR3 DNA: TGTGCCAGCAGGAATGACAGGGGATCACCCCTCCACTTT
clone size: -; D gene: TRBD2; J gene: TRBJ2-1; V gene: TRBV6-1; CDR3 protein: CASSVSLATVANEQFF; CDR3 DNA: TGTGCCAGCAGTGTCTCACTAGCGACGGTAGCTAATGAGCAGTTCTTC
clone size: -; D gene: -; J gene: TRBJ1-4; V gene: TRBV5-1; CDR3 protein: CASSLAGVNEKLFF; CDR3 DNA: TGCGCCAGCAGCTTGGCAGGGGTTAATGAAAAACTGTTTTTT
clone size: -; D gene: TRBD1; J gene: TRBJ2-5; V gene: TRBV9; CDR3 protein: CASSVGGTGFLETQYF; CDR3 DNA: TGTGCCAGCAGCGTAGGAGGGACAGGATTTTTGGAGACCCAGTACTTC
clone size: -; D gene: -; J gene: TRBJ1-1; V gene: TRBV28; CDR3 protein: CASSLPQGPIREAFF; CDR3 DNA: TGTGCCAGCAGTTTACCACAGGGCCCGATCCGTGAAGCTTTCTTT
clone size: -; D gene: TRBD1; J gene: TRBJ2-1; V gene: TRBV15; CDR3 protein: CATSKTTGGIYNEQFF; CDR3 DNA: TGTGCCACCAGCAAAACGACAGGGGGGATTTACAATGAGCAGTTCTTC
clone size: -; D gene: TRBD2; J gene: TRBJ2-1; V gene: TRBV6-2/TRBV6-3; CDR3 protein: CASSYTRGGLDEQFF; CDR3 DNA: TGTGCCAGCAGTTACACGCGGGGGGGCTTGGATGAGCAGTTCTTC
clone size: once; D gene: -; J gene: TRBJ2-5; V gene: TRBV18; CDR3 protein: CASSPGTQETQYF; CDR3 DNA: TGTGCCAGCTCTCCGGGGACTCAAGAGACCCAGTACTTC
clone size: -; D gene: TRBD1; J gene: TRBJ1-6; V gene: TRBV19; CDR3 protein: CASSRGQGSSPLHF; CDR3 DNA: TGTGCCAGTAGTCGCGGACAGGGGTCTTCACCCCTCCACTTT
clone size: -; D gene: TRBD1; J gene: TRBJ1-2; V gene: TRBV5-4; CDR3 protein: CASSLALARGQGAGGYTF; CDR3 DNA: TGTGCCAGCAGCTTGGCCCTGGCAAGGGGACAGGGGGCGGGGGGCTACACCTTC
clone size: -; D gene: -; J gene: TRBJ1-1; V gene: TRBV10-3; CDR3 protein: CAISESLFRQPVPNTEAFF; CDR3 DNA: TGTGCCATCAGTGAGTCCCTATTCCGACAACCGGTGCCGAACACTGAAGCTTTCTTT
clone size: -; D gene: -; J gene: TRBJ1-4; V gene: TRBV4-2; CDR3 protein: CASSQDRGTGTNEKLFF; CDR3 DNA: TGTGCCAGCAGCCAAGATCGGGGGACTGGGACTAATGAAAAACTGTTTTTT
clone size: -; D gene: -; J gene: TRBJ1-5; V gene: TRBV27; CDR3 protein: CASSLRLSNQPQHF; CDR3 DNA: TGTGCCAGCAGTTTGAGGTTGAGCAATCAGCCCCAGCATTTT
clone size: -; D gene: -; J gene: TRBJ2-1; V gene: TRBV10-1; CDR3 protein: CASSESLGGFNEQFF; CDR3 DNA: TGCGCCAGCAGTGAGTCCTTAGGGGGTTTCAATGAGCAGTTCTTC
clone size: -; D gene: TRBD2; J gene: TRBJ2-5; V gene: TRBV27; CDR3 protein: CASSLGLAGVQETQYF; CDR3 DNA: TGTGCCAGCAGTTTGGGGCTGGCGGGGGTTCAAGAGACCCAGTACTTC